This record concerns one T cell receptor beta chain sequence. Its antigen is not known. The CDR3 is 15 amino acids. The V and J ends lost 1 base and 3 bases respectively, with 13 bases between them. CDR1 and CDR2 from the germline V gene are MNHNS and SASEGT. The data originate from a study of OX40 agonist ivuxolimab in advanced cancers. The overall study: Patients were treated with ivuxolimab, an agonistic anti-OX40 (CD134) antibody. In three patients, partial responses were observed, one with hepatocellular carcinoma and two with cutaneous melanoma. The study's findings and limits: In a subset of nonresponders, normalized T-cell clonal expansion was also low. Those patients achieving a partial response at 0.1-3.0 mg/kg showed among the lowest clonal expansion.

The protocol was immunoSEQ multiplex PCR, while the TCRdb copy is restricted to in-frame clones and leaves out a portion. In the table there are some 49,000 clones, roughly 79% of which are singletons. The chain couples TRBV6-1 to TRBJ2-7; D remains unclear. The clonotype was recovered from an adult with an advanced solid tumor such as melanoma, head and neck, liver or kidney cancer. Here the sequenced sample was CD4+ or CD8+ T cells sorted from blood, taken in a trial of the OX40 agonist ivuxolimab. The CDR3: CASSEDFTPFYEQYF. In nucleotides, the CDR3 is TGTGCCAGCAGTGAAGATTTTACCCCTTTCTACGAGCAGTACTTC.